Here is one TCR beta chain with its context. Germline V gene data show CDR1 as SGHAT and CDR2 as FQNNGV. This CDR3 contains 15 residues. The V end was cut by 5 bases, the J end by 9 bases, with 20 bases between. Measured with immunoSEQ multiplex PCR; TCRdb has only the in-frame clones, and not every one. Of roughly 400,000 clones listed, about nine tenths are singletons. This entry comes from a study of Ad26.COV2.S vaccination and SARS-CoV-2 variants. Treatment meaning: 19 received Ad26.COV2.S at low or high dose, single or two shots; several received placebo; per-sample allocation not given. Collection of samples fell on day 63 after the first vaccine or placebo injection.

The TCR originated in a person aged 18-65 years who received the Ad26.COV2.S COVID-19 vaccine or a placebo. The material sequenced was peripheral blood, taken in a trial of Ad26.COV2.S vaccine versus placebo. The chain is built from TRBV11-2 and TRBJ1-5, with D unclear. CDR3 sequence: CASSLSASSNSPQHF. The CDR3, as DNA: TGTGCCAGCAGCCTCAGTGCGTCTAGCAATTCGCCCCAGCATTTT.